This T cell receptor beta chain was obtained from a study of blood T cell repertoires in COVID-19. J lost 4 bases, V lost 5 bases, and 6 bases had no gene match. The CDR3 is 15 amino acids. Per the germline V gene, CDR1 is LNHDA and CDR2 is SQIVND (reference sequence). Some clones are missing from TCRdb's copy, which holds only in-frame ones; the method was immunoSEQ multiplex PCR. The table has about 190,000 clones, roughly three quarters seen once. V usage is TRBV19 and J usage is TRBJ1-5; 9 bases are shared with TRBD1. Specimen: peripheral blood. This TCR came from a man between 60 and 70 years old with active or convalescent COVID-19. CDR3 residues: CASSVSGQGNQPQHF. CDR3 nucleotide sequence: TGTGCCAGTAGTGTCTCAGGACAGGGGAATCAGCCCCAGCATTTT.